Reported below is one TCR beta chain. These data belong to a study of Graves' ophthalmopathy and Graves' hyperthyroidism. Turning to the study itself: Being free of ophthalmopathy for 18 months of follow-up defined stable hyperthyroidism.

RNA served as the template for amplifying TCR beta CDR3 regions. RT-PCR in the first round used HTBI primers; a second-round multiplex PCR followed. TCRdb redid the calling of the multiplex PCR reads with MiXCR, one entry per CDR3 protein. The sample lists over a million distinct CDR3 sequences, 35% to 45% occurring once. V shed 4 bases and J 7 bases; nucleotides not matched to a gene: 1. The V gene's germline CDR1 is DFQATT and CDR2 SNEGSKA (reference sequence). The CDR3 is 11 amino acids. The rearrangement joins TRBV20-1 to TRBJ1-3; 7 bases line up with TRBD1. The sample consisted of peripheral blood or thyroid tissue (not recorded which). The receptor's source is an adult man with Graves' hyperthyroidism. CDR3 protein: CSATRGNTIYF. The CDR3 nucleotides read TGCAGTGCTACCAGGGGGAACACCATATATTTT.